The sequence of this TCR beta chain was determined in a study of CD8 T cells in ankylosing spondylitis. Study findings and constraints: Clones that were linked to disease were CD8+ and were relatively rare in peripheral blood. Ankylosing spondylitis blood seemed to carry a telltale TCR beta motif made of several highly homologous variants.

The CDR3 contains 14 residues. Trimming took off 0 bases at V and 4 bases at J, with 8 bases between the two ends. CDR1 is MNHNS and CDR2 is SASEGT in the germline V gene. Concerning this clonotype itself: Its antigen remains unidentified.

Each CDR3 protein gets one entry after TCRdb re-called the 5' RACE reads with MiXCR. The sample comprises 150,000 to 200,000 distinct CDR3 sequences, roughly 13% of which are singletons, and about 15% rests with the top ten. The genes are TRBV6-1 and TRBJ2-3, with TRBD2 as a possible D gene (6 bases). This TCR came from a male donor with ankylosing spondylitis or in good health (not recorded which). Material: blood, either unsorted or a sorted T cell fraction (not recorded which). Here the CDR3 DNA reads TGTGCCAGCAGTGAAGCCCGCGGGGCAGATACGCAGTATTTT. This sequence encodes CASSEARGADTQYF.